These 10 T cell receptor beta chains were sequenced from one sample in a study of T cells after yellow fever vaccination. TCRdb reprocessed the 5' RACE reads with MiXCR, giving one entry per CDR3 protein. Of 300,000 or so distinct CDR3 sequences listed, roughly 13% are singletons. Source: CD4+ T cells sorted from PBMCs, taken 45 days after the yellow fever booster vaccination. All receptors derive from a man aged 30-40 years who received the YFV17D yellow fever vaccine.

This clonotype was seen only a few times. The rearrangement joins TRBV3-1 to TRBJ2-1; a possible D gene is TRBD1 (6 bases). This CDR3 comprises 13 residues. Trimming shortened V by 6 bases and J by 10 bases, and 16 bases separated the two germline ends. The germline V gene has CDR1 LGHDT and CDR2 YNNKEL (reference sequence). CDR3 sequence (DNA): TGTGCCAGCAGTTCTGTCAGACAGGCGGAGCAGTTCTTC. This encodes CASSSVRQAEQFF.

This clonotype turned up a few times. The CDR3 sequence is CASSLRDRSSYEQYF. The CDR3 DNA follows: TGTGCCAGCAGCTTGAGGGACAGGAGCTCCTACGAGCAGTACTTC. This sequence joins TRBV5-6 and TRBJ2-7; TRBD1 matches at 8 bases. V shed 1 base and J 0 bases; nucleotides not matched to a gene: 3. Germline V lookup: CDR1 SGHDT, CDR2 YYEEEE. This CDR3 comprises 15 residues.

This clonotype was counted at least ten times. The V and J genes are TRBV5-1 and TRBJ2-1; D may be TRBD2 (6 bases). This CDR3 is built from 14 residues. From germline, CDR1 is SGHRS and CDR2 YFSETQ. The V end lost 0 bases, the J end lost 9 bases, and 13 bases lay between the germline ends. This CDR3 reads CASSLDPSEGEQFF. The CDR3, as DNA: TGCGCCAGCAGCTTGGATCCTAGCGAAGGTGAGCAGTTCTTC.

V and J are TRBV29-1 and TRBJ2-1; weak D call: TRBD1 (6 bases). CDR3 size: 11 residues. Deletions cut 0 bases from V and 15 bases from J, with 12 bases between. The V gene's germline CDR1 is SQVTM and CDR2 ANQGSEA. CDR3 in amino acids: CSVEDPGVGFF. CDR3 bases: TGCAGCGTTGAAGATCCAGGGGTGGGGTTCTTC.

This clonotype has only a few counts. The chain employs TRBV6-2 or TRBV6-3 and TRBJ1-5; D ambiguous. The CDR3 consists of 13 residues. Germline V lookup: CDR1 MNHEY, CDR2 SVGEGT. V lost 2 bases and J 5 bases, leaving 7 bases between the germline ends. CDR3 sequence reads: CASSYDLYQPQHF. CDR3 coding DNA: TGTGCCAGCAGTTACGATCTGTATCAGCCCCAGCATTTT.

The rearrangement joins TRBV19 to TRBJ2-5, with TRBD2 matching 9 bases. Germline trimming cut 4 bases from V and 2 bases from J; bases unmatched to any gene: 5. CDR1 LNHDA and CDR2 SQIVND come from the germline V gene (reference sequence). The CDR3 spans 15 residues. CDR3 amino acids: CASSTGLAVQETQYF. CDR3 nucleotides: TGTGCCAGTAGTACGGGACTAGCAGTACAAGAGACCCAGTACTTC.

The chain carries TRBV7-2 and TRBJ1-2, with D possibly matching TRBD1 (5 bases). Germline-derived CDR1 and CDR2 are SGHTA and FQGNSA. Trimming cost V 0 bases and J 2 bases, with 10 bases left between them. The CDR3 runs to 15 residues. The CDR3 DNA follows: TGTGCCAGCAGCTTAGCGGGACTCCCGAACTATGGCTACACCTTC. Encoded protein: CASSLAGLPNYGYTF.

This chain links TRBV7-2 with TRBJ2-6; D not resolved. CDR3 length: 16 residues. CDR1 and CDR2 (germline): SGHTA, FQGNSA. Between the trimmed V and J ends, which lost 1 base and 0 bases, there was a span of 7 bases. This CDR3 is CASSLEGTSGANVLTF. The DNA of the CDR3 is TGTGCCAGCAGCTTAGAGGGAACCTCTGGGGCCAACGTCCTGACTTTC.

This clonotype came up a few times. This sequence joins TRBV7-2 and TRBJ2-4; 9 nucleotides match TRBD2. This CDR3 spans 15 amino acids. With V trimmed by 3 bases and J by 4 bases, 4 bases remained unmatched. Germline lookup yields CDR1 SGHTA and CDR2 FQGNSA. CDR3 sequence: CASSFAGGGKNIQYF. In DNA form, the CDR3 reads TGTGCCAGCAGCTTCGCGGGAGGGGGAAAAAACATTCAGTACTTC. The entire variable domain, with the rest obtained from reference TRBV7-2 and TRBJ2-4, is as follows: GAGVSQSPSNKVTEKGKDVELRCDPISGHTALYWYRQSLGQGLEFLIYFQGNSAPDKSGLPSDRFSAERTGGSVSTLTIQRTQQEDSAVYLCASSFAGGGKNIQYFGAGTRLSVL.

There are a few counts of this clonotype. The rearrangement joins TRBV6-2 or TRBV6-3 to TRBJ2-2, with D unresolved. Germline loops: CDR1 MNHEY, CDR2 SVGEGT. With 0 bases removed from V and 3 bases from J, the gap between germline ends came to 8 bases. The CDR3 is 15 residues long. DNA for the CDR3: TGTGCCAGCAGTTACTCGGTACAGTACACCGGGGAGCTGTTTTTT. It yields the protein CASSYSVQYTGELFF.